The present entry profiles one TCR beta chain with its context. Antigen specificity is unknown. These data come from a study of cytomegalovirus exposure and HLA in healthy donors. Amplification used 60 Vbeta primers and 13 Jbeta primers. Assay used: immunoSEQ multiplex PCR; TCRdb lists only in-frame clones, some missing. The sample contains about 100,000 clones, approximately 79% of which appear only once. The study's findings and limits: Earlier analysis looked at TCR beta V segments, and most were productive about 87% or about 30% of the time.

Unmatched junction bases numbered 6, after V lost 0 bases and J lost 7 bases. The CDR3 is 15 residues long. Germline CDR1 reads MGHRA; CDR2 reads YSYEKL. The specimen was PBMCs. The TCR originated in a woman in her sixties in good health and CMV-seropositive. The chain combines TRBV4-1 with TRBJ1-3; 7 nucleotides match TRBD1. The CDR3 sequence is CASSQDTRGWNTIYF. CDR3 sequence (DNA): TGCGCCAGCAGCCAAGATACCAGGGGGTGGAACACCATATATTTT.